The clone carrying this T cell receptor (beta chain) was counted many times. The antigen is unknown. The data are from a study of spatial heterogeneity in lung cancer. Looking at the study overall: An average of more than ten raw reads was observed per unique TCR and UMI combination. Study conclusions and caveats: Tumoral mutation counts were tracked by counts of expanded intratumoral alpha and beta TCRs.

One entry per CDR3 protein results from TCRdb running MiXCR on the 5' RACE reads. The sample carries about 24,000 distinct CDR3 sequences, 8.8% recorded once. Between the trimmed V and J ends, which lost 2 bases and 10 bases, there was a span of 12 bases. The germline gives CDR1 MNHEY, CDR2 SVGEGT. The CDR3 totals 13 residues. Time point denoted: sample taken at primary tumor resection. The donors comprised some 70 untreated early-stage non-small cell lung cancer patients. The study sequenced unsorted whole RNA from tumor, nontumor lung or frozen PBMC. The rearrangement links TRBV6-2 or TRBV6-3 to TRBJ2-1; TRBD2 is a possible D gene (6 bases). The clonotype was recovered from a male donor with early-stage non-small cell lung cancer. Source: lung tumor tissue, taken at surgery. The CDR3 sequence: CASSYVLSGEQFF. CDR3 DNA sequence: TGTGCCAGCAGTTACGTCTTAAGCGGGGAGCAGTTCTTC.